These T cell receptor beta chains were read from a single sample in a study of blood T cell repertoires in COVID-19. Profiled with immunoSEQ multiplex PCR; TCRdb holds only in-frame clones, not every one. The table shows roughly 250,000 clones, with over 75% occurring only once. The sequencing sample was made of PBMCs or T cells enriched from blood (not recorded which). The receptors were gathered from a woman aged 40-49 years who had been exposed to COVID-19. CDR3s leave out the opening cysteine and the closing phenylalanine or tryptophan. Each record gives: CDR3 protein, V gene, J gene.

CDR3aa: ASSSGSRGGPRYEQF
v_gene: TRBV7-2
j_gene: TRBJ2-1

CDR3aa: ASSSSPGLNYEQY
v_gene: TRBV7-9
j_gene: TRBJ2-7

CDR3aa: ASTYGHLEIQPQH
v_gene: TRBV19
j_gene: TRBJ1-5

CDR3aa: ASSRDSSSGNTIY
v_gene: TRBV7-8
j_gene: TRBJ1-3

CDR3aa: ASSRAPGEQY
v_gene: TRBV4-3
j_gene: TRBJ2-7

CDR3aa: ASSLVGRDNGYT
v_gene: TRBV5-6
j_gene: TRBJ1-2

CDR3aa: ASSPRLAVQETQY
v_gene: TRBV27
j_gene: TRBJ2-5

CDR3aa: ASSLSAGSNSPLH
v_gene: TRBV5-4
j_gene: TRBJ1-6

CDR3aa: ASSVSGKNEKLF
v_gene: TRBV3-1/TRBV3-2
j_gene: TRBJ1-4

CDR3aa: ASRRQLYGYT
v_gene: TRBV5-6
j_gene: TRBJ1-2

CDR3aa: ASSELADTQY
v_gene: TRBV19
j_gene: TRBJ2-3

CDR3aa: ASSDRPRTEAF
v_gene: TRBV19
j_gene: TRBJ1-1

CDR3aa: ASSQEMDRGRGQF
v_gene: TRBV14
j_gene: TRBJ2-1

CDR3aa: ASTEIAGASTGELF
v_gene: TRBV27
j_gene: TRBJ2-2

CDR3aa: ATSRPTGGKRNTEAF
v_gene: TRBV15
j_gene: TRBJ1-1

CDR3aa: ASTQGKGSGANVLT
v_gene: TRBV2
j_gene: TRBJ2-6

CDR3aa: AWSPGDRPNTEAF
v_gene: TRBV30
j_gene: TRBJ1-1

CDR3aa: ASSQGGAAPGTEAF
v_gene: TRBV4-3
j_gene: TRBJ1-1

CDR3aa: ASSMVDTDTQY
v_gene: TRBV19
j_gene: TRBJ2-3

CDR3aa: ASSLAWGDQPQH
v_gene: TRBV5-5
j_gene: TRBJ1-5

CDR3aa: SVGLASSEQF
v_gene: TRBV29-1
j_gene: TRBJ2-1

CDR3aa: ASSVEFGAGVAF
v_gene: TRBV9
j_gene: TRBJ1-1

CDR3aa: ASSADRVRSYEQY
v_gene: TRBV2
j_gene: TRBJ2-7

CDR3aa: SARDGGRLI
v_gene: TRBV20-1
j_gene: TRBJ2-1

CDR3aa: ASMLGTSYNEQF
v_gene: TRBV19
j_gene: TRBJ2-1

CDR3aa: ASSPGTARGYT
v_gene: TRBV7-8
j_gene: TRBJ1-2

CDR3aa: ASNRPGLGYGYT
v_gene: TRBV28
j_gene: TRBJ1-2

CDR3aa: ASSITTGSGELF
v_gene: TRBV19
j_gene: TRBJ2-2

CDR3aa: ASSTGLGSYEQY
v_gene: TRBV9
j_gene: TRBJ2-7

CDR3aa: AWVSSGGYT
v_gene: TRBV30
j_gene: TRBJ1-2

CDR3aa: ASSADSGRDNSPLH
v_gene: TRBV9
j_gene: TRBJ1-6

CDR3aa: SVEGGLGPQETQY
v_gene: TRBV29-1
j_gene: TRBJ2-5

CDR3aa: ASSRTGCNQPQH
v_gene: TRBV21-1
j_gene: TRBJ1-5

CDR3aa: ASSPPGLAPDTQY
v_gene: TRBV18
j_gene: TRBJ2-3

CDR3aa: ASSQDLGEGGYT
v_gene: TRBV4-3
j_gene: TRBJ1-2

CDR3aa: ASSIAGTVRTQY
v_gene: TRBV19
j_gene: TRBJ2-5

CDR3aa: ASSLLAGGISTQY
v_gene: TRBV27
j_gene: TRBJ2-3

CDR3aa: ASSLSPGGHYGYT
v_gene: TRBV27
j_gene: TRBJ1-2

CDR3aa: AWSEGRYGYT
v_gene: TRBV30
j_gene: TRBJ1-2

CDR3aa: ASRQGLTGNTIY
v_gene: TRBV3-1/TRBV3-2
j_gene: TRBJ1-3

CDR3aa: ATSTLTGIRNQPQH
v_gene: TRBV15
j_gene: TRBJ1-5

CDR3aa: ATSTMGTEAF
v_gene: TRBV4-2
j_gene: TRBJ1-1

CDR3aa: ASSSDRTATYGYT
v_gene: TRBV2
j_gene: TRBJ1-2

CDR3aa: ASSQVGGNTEAF
v_gene: TRBV4-3
j_gene: TRBJ1-1

CDR3aa: ATRPGHIATNEKLF
v_gene: TRBV15
j_gene: TRBJ1-4

CDR3aa: ASSLAGVNEQF
v_gene: TRBV5-1
j_gene: TRBJ2-1